These 24 T cell receptor beta chains originate from one sample sequenced in a study of T cell responses to AZD1222 COVID-19 vaccine. Libraries were prepared by immunoSEQ multiplex PCR; TCRdb keeps only in-frame clonotypes and omits some of them. Of about 160,000 clones listed, under 95% are singletons. The specimen was peripheral blood, collected on day 0 of AZD1222 vaccination. The receptors were gathered from an adult in good health.

The DNA of the CDR3 is TGTGCCAGCAACGACTGGACTGTCAACACCGGGGAGCTGTTTTTT. Encoded protein: CASNDWTVNTGELFF. The rearrangement joins TRBV11-3 to TRBJ2-2, with D tentatively TRBD2 (5 bases). Per germline, CDR1 SGHNT and CDR2 YENEEA. With 7 bases removed from V and 2 bases from J, the gap between germline ends came to 14 bases. The CDR3 contains 15 residues.

The V call is TRBV3-1 (or the pseudogene TRBV3-2), the J call TRBJ1-2, with no clear D. Germline CDR1 and CDR2: LGHDT and YNNKEL (reference sequence). The CDR3 is 12 residues long. V was cut by 0 bases and J by 7 bases, with 6 bases left in between. In nucleotides, the CDR3 is TGTGCCAGCAGCCAAGATGAGGCTGGCTACACCTTC. It codes for CASSQDEAGYTF.

The V gene is TRBV27, the J gene TRBJ2-7; 11 bases agree with TRBD2. Germline-derived CDR1 and CDR2 are MNHEY and SMNVEV (reference sequence). The CDR3 is made up of 15 amino acids. The V segment lost 5 bases and the J segment 3 bases; nucleotides outside the gene matches: 6. The CDR3 protein is CASSVKGLADYEQYF. CDR3 nucleotide sequence: TGTGCCAGCAGTGTCAAGGGACTAGCGGACTACGAGCAGTACTTC.

The J gene is TRBJ2-1, the V gene TRBV24-1; TRBD2 matches at 10 bases. The CDR3 covers 14 residues. V was pared by 9 bases and J by 6 bases, with 7 bases of the junction left unmatched. The germline gives CDR1 KGHDR, CDR2 SFDVKD. In DNA, the CDR3 is TGTGCCACCGCCCGAGCGGGAGGGCCCAATGAGCAGTTCTTC. Amino acids: CATARAGGPNEQFF.

The chain links TRBV10-1 to TRBJ2-1; 11 nucleotides agree with TRBD2. From germline, CDR1 is WNHNN and CDR2 SYGVQD (reference sequence). Losses at the gene ends were 3 bases for V and 7 bases for J; bases not matched to a gene: 2. The CDR3 contains 14 residues. Here the CDR3 reads CASSDSGRANEQFF. In DNA form, the CDR3 reads TGCGCCAGCAGTGATAGCGGGAGGGCTAATGAGCAGTTCTTC.

The V gene is TRBV7-9, the J gene TRBJ2-2; maybe TRBD1 (5 bases). Trimming cost V 6 bases and J 6 bases, with 14 bases left between them. Germline assignment: CDR1 SEHNR and CDR2 FQNEAQ (reference sequence). CDR3 length: 14 residues. The CDR3, as DNA: TGTGCCAGCAGACGTCTAGGGGCGGCCGGGGAGCTGTTTTTT. Its translation is CASRRLGAAGELFF.

The CDR3 sequence is CASSVWGEGETQYF. The CDR3 coding sequence is TGTGCCAGCAGCGTGTGGGGCGAGGGTGAGACCCAGTACTTC. J is TRBJ2-5 and V is TRBV9; D may correspond to TRBD1 or TRBD2 (5 bases each). Trimming stripped 2 bases from V and 5 bases from J, with 13 bases between. The CDR3 is 14 residues long. CDR1 is SGDLS, CDR2 YYNGEE, per germline.

The chain uses TRBV29-1 and TRBJ1-1; maybe TRBD1 (6 bases). This CDR3 comprises 13 residues. Germline V gene lookup returns CDR1 SQVTM and CDR2 ANQGSEA. V lost 4 bases and J lost 6, with 15 bases in between. The DNA of the CDR3 is TGCAGCGTTGGGGGGGGCCAGCGGGCTGAAGCTTTCTTT. This gives the protein CSVGGGQRAEAFF.

The chain couples TRBV14 to TRBJ1-4; D is possibly TRBD1 (5 bases). Germline V CDR1 and CDR2: SGHDN, FVKESK. Trimming shortened V by 2 bases and J by 10 bases, and 11 bases separated the two germline ends. The CDR3 has 13 amino acids. This CDR3 is CASSQSKQGKLFF. The CDR3 bases are TGTGCCAGCAGCCAATCGAAGCAGGGAAAACTGTTTTTT.

The V gene is TRBV19, the J gene TRBJ1-1, with D unresolved. Germline V lookup: CDR1 LNHDA, CDR2 SQIVND (reference sequence). The V end was cut by 8 bases, the J end by 0 bases, with 13 bases between. This CDR3 has 14 amino acids. CDR3 coding DNA: TGTGCCAGTTCTAAGGGCGGAGTGAACACTGAAGCTTTCTTT. Protein sequence: CASSKGGVNTEAFF.

The rearrangement links TRBV28 to TRBJ1-2, with 8 positions matching TRBD1. Germline V gene data show CDR1 as MDHEN and CDR2 as SYDVKM. The junction had 16 bases not matched to a gene; V was cut back by 3 bases and J by 4 bases. CDR3 length equals 18 residues. The CDR3 loop reads CASSFFVVSGTGPYGYTF. The CDR3 DNA reads as TGTGCCAGCAGTTTCTTCGTCGTGTCGGGGACAGGCCCCTATGGCTACACCTTC.

J is TRBJ2-3 and V is TRBV6-2 or TRBV6-3; D is uncertain. The ends were cut back, 6 bases at V and 2 bases at J, with 6 bases in the middle. Germline assignment: CDR1 MNHEY and CDR2 SVGEGT. The CDR3 covers 12 residues. The CDR3 bases are TGTGCCAGCAGCCTTCACACAGATACGCAGTATTTT. It is translated as CASSLHTDTQYF.

V gene TRBV9 combines with J gene TRBJ1-2, with a possible D match to TRBD1 (5 bases). V was pared by 0 bases and J by 9 bases, with 18 bases between. The germline CDR1 and CDR2 sequences are SGDLS and YYNGEE. The CDR3 totals 15 residues. The DNA of the CDR3 is TGTGCCAGCAGCGTAGGCCCGGCAGGGCCGGCGAGCTACACCTTC. Translated: CASSVGPAGPASYTF.

The V call is TRBV28, the J call TRBJ2-7; 14 bases line up with TRBD2. The CDR3 runs to 16 residues. V lost 5 bases to trimming and J lost 4 bases; unmatched junction nucleotides: 7. In germline, CDR1 is MDHEN, CDR2 SYDVKM. The DNA for the CDR3 is TGTGCCAGCAGTAAGGGGACTAGCGGGAGAAGGTACGAGCAGTACTTC. It specifies CASSKGTSGRRYEQYF.

The gene calls are TRBV11-3 and TRBJ2-5; unclear D gene. Trimming pared 1 base from V and 2 bases from J, leaving 11 bases between. This CDR3 is 15 amino acids long. CDR1 is SGHNT, CDR2 YENEEA, per germline. The CDR3 DNA sequence: TGTGCCAGCAGCTTAGGCGCGACTCTACAAGAGACCCAGTACTTC. Translation: CASSLGATLQETQYF.

This sequence joins TRBV5-1 and TRBJ2-7; tentatively, D is TRBD1 (5 bases). Trimming removed 1 base from V and 2 bases from J, with 7 bases in between. CDR1 and CDR2 from the germline V gene are SGHRS and YFSETQ. This CDR3 is built from 13 residues. CDR3 sequence: CASSLRRAYEQYF. The CDR3 DNA follows: TGCGCCAGCAGCTTGCGCAGGGCCTACGAGCAGTACTTC.

The genes are TRBV28 and TRBJ1-2; 7 bases match TRBD1. CDR1 MDHEN and CDR2 SYDVKM come from the germline V gene. This CDR3 has 16 residues. J was trimmed by 4 bases and V by 5 bases; bases with no gene match: 13. CDR3 amino acids: CASSLSRGQLGYGYTF. Written as DNA, the CDR3 is TGTGCCAGCAGTCTGTCTAGGGGGCAGTTGGGCTATGGCTACACCTTC.

The CDR3 DNA reads TGTGCCAGCAGCCAGCCAGGACGATGGGACACTGAAGCTTTCTTT. It encodes CASSQPGRWDTEAFF. The genes are TRBV7-8 and TRBJ1-1; D remains ambiguous. Deletions cut 5 bases from V and 3 bases from J, with 16 bases between. The length of the CDR3 is 15 residues. Germline V gene lookup returns CDR1 SGHVS and CDR2 FQNEAQ.

The J gene is TRBJ1-1, the V gene TRBV12-5, with 8 bases matching TRBD1. The CDR3 consists of 16 residues. J gave up 1 base and V 7 bases, and 11 bases lay outside the gene matches. CDR1 LGHNT and CDR2 FRNRAP come from the germline V gene. The CDR3 here is CASAPRDRNRNTEAFF. The CDR3 DNA sequence: TGTGCTAGTGCTCCCCGGGACAGGAATAGGAACACTGAAGCTTTCTTT. The full variable domain, rest sourced from reference TRBV12-5 and TRBJ1-1, is DARVTQTPRHKVTEMGQEVTMRCQPILGHNTVFWYRQTMMQGLELLAYFRNRAPLDDSGMPKDRFSAEMPDATLATLKIQPSEPRDSAVYFCASAPRDRNRNTEAFFGQGTRLTVV.

CDR3 sequence reads: CASSLKGGWWGTNGYTF. The CDR3 nucleotides are TGTGCCAGCAGTTTAAAGGGGGGATGGTGGGGGACTAATGGCTACACCTTC. This sequence joins TRBV28 and TRBJ1-2, with D possibly TRBD1 on 6 matching bases. CDR3 length equals 17 residues. Germline lookup yields CDR1 MDHEN and CDR2 SYDVKM. V was shortened by 2 bases and J by 6 bases, with 22 bases between the two germline ends.

The chain links TRBV6-5 to TRBJ2-7; 7 bases are shared with TRBD2. The CDR3 covers 15 residues. The trim removed 0 bases at V and 2 bases at J, leaving 4 bases unmatched. From germline, CDR1 is MNHEY and CDR2 SVGAGI. The CDR3 protein is CASSYSGGRAYEQYF. CDR3 DNA sequence: TGTGCCAGCAGTTACTCTGGAGGGAGGGCCTACGAGCAGTACTTC.

In DNA form, the CDR3 reads TGTGCCAGCAGTGAACAGAACCTAATTACCTACGAGCAGTACTTC. Protein product: CASSEQNLITYEQYF. V gene TRBV6-1 combines with J gene TRBJ2-7; D remains ambiguous. The CDR3 spans 15 residues. Germline CDR1 reads MNHNS; CDR2 reads SASEGT. V lost 2 bases and J lost 2, with 13 bases in between.

The V gene is TRBV28, the J gene TRBJ1-1; D is unresolved. Trimming removed 5 bases at V and 3 bases at J, with 16 bases between. This CDR3 spans 15 amino acids. Germline V lookup: CDR1 MDHEN, CDR2 SYDVKM. The CDR3 here is CASSLPGAGDTEAFF. The CDR3 DNA follows: TGTGCCAGCAGTCTCCCCGGAGCCGGGGACACTGAAGCTTTCTTT. The entire variable domain, with the rest obtained from reference TRBV28 and TRBJ1-1, is as follows: DVKVTQSSRYLVKRTGEKVFLECVQDMDHENMFWYRQDPGLGLRLIYFSYDVKMKEKGDIPEGYSVSREKKERFSLILESASTNQTSMYLCASSLPGAGDTEAFFGQGTRLTVV.

The chain carries TRBV5-6 and TRBJ2-7, with D maybe TRBD2 (6 bases). Trimming removed 4 bases from V and 2 bases from J, with 13 bases in between. The CDR3 has 14 amino acids. Germline assignment: CDR1 SGHDT and CDR2 YYEEEE. CDR3 amino acids: CASSPLGGTYEQYF. CDR3 bases: TGTGCCAGCAGCCCGCTTGGAGGGACCTACGAGCAGTACTTC.